The 16 T cell receptor beta chains below all came from one sample that was sequenced in a study of OX40 agonist ivuxolimab in advanced cancers. Sequenced by immunoSEQ multiplex PCR; TCRdb stores in-frame clones only, minus some. There are tens of thousands of clones in the sample; about 86% occur only once, and approximately 0.76% lies in the top ten. Sequences were derived from CD4+ or CD8+ T cells sorted from blood, sampled in a trial of the OX40 agonist ivuxolimab. These receptors were taken from an adult with an advanced solid tumor such as melanoma, head and neck, liver or kidney cancer.

This clone was observed a handful of times. This chain joins TRBV27 and TRBJ1-5; D call uncertain. This CDR3 has 15 residues. V lost 6 bases and J 6 bases, leaving 18 bases between the germline ends. In germline, CDR1 is MNHEY, CDR2 SMNVEV (reference sequence). CDR3 amino acids: CASSPRVEGRQPQHF. The DNA for the CDR3 is TGTGCCAGCAGCCCGCGGGTAGAGGGCCGTCAGCCCCAGCATTTT.

The rearrangement joins TRBV4-1 to TRBJ2-3, with a possible D match to TRBD2 (6 bases). This CDR3 has 16 residues. CDR1 is MGHRA and CDR2 is YSYEKL in the germline V gene. V was clipped by 3 bases and J by 4 bases, with 17 bases between them. CDR3 region: CASSQREDVRSDTQYF. CDR3 bases: TGCGCCAGCAGCCAGAGGGAGGACGTTCGCTCAGATACGCAGTATTTT.

The table lists this clone with a count of one. The chain has TRBV29-1 and TRBJ2-7, with TRBD2 matching over 9 bases. J was trimmed by 5 bases and V by 4 bases; bases with no gene match: 6. CDR1 and CDR2 (germline): SQVTM, ANQGSEA. The length of the CDR3 is 13 residues. CDR3 nucleotides: TGCAGCGTTGCGGTGAGCGGGAGGAACGAGCAGTACTTC. This sequence encodes CSVAVSGRNEQYF.

V and J are TRBV19 and TRBJ2-5; D call uncertain. Trimming cost V 0 bases and J 5 bases, with 13 bases left between them. The CDR3 length is 15 residues. Germline-derived CDR1 and CDR2 are LNHDA and SQIVND (reference sequence). The DNA for the CDR3 is TGTGCCAGTAGTATAGATCAAAGGGATGGGGAGACCCAGTACTTC. Residues: CASSIDQRDGETQYF.

The chain employs TRBV6-1 and TRBJ2-3; 9 positions match TRBD1. The V and J ends lost 6 bases and 4 bases, in that order; junction bases with no gene match: 8. The germline gives CDR1 MNHNS, CDR2 SASEGT. CDR3 length: 15 amino acids. CDR3 sequence: CASSQDRGGADTQYF. CDR3 DNA sequence: TGTGCCAGCAGCCAGGACAGGGGTGGGGCAGATACGCAGTATTTT.

This clone appeared once. The chain recombines TRBV29-1 with TRBJ2-5; unclear D gene. The CDR3 runs 12 residues. V was cut by 7 bases and J by 0 bases, with 9 bases left in between. Per germline, CDR1 SQVTM and CDR2 ANQGSEA. The chain's CDR3 is CSAGPHQETQYF. The CDR3 coding sequence is TGCAGCGCCGGGCCCCACCAAGAGACCCAGTACTTC.

The V and J genes are TRBV4-2 and TRBJ2-2; D ambiguous. This CDR3 has 13 amino acids. Trimming shortened V by 1 base and J by 6 bases, and 6 bases separated the two germline ends. Germline CDR1 reads LGHNA; CDR2 reads YNFKEQ. CDR3 sequence: CASSQVRPGELFF. CDR3 DNA: TGTGCCAGCAGCCAAGTCCGCCCCGGGGAGCTGTTTTTT.

Here the CDR3 reads CATTDRTYEQYF. The CDR3 DNA sequence: TGTGCCACCACGGACCGAACCTACGAGCAGTACTTC. The chain carries TRBV28 and TRBJ2-7; D not resolved. V dropped 10 bases and J dropped 2 bases, with 12 bases sitting between them. From germline, CDR1 is MDHEN and CDR2 SYDVKM. The CDR3 is made up of 12 amino acids. The whole variable domain, filled in from reference TRBV28 and TRBJ2-7, reads DVKVTQSSRYLVKRTGEKVFLECVQDMDHENMFWYRQDPGLGLRLIYFSYDVKMKEKGDIPEGYSVSREKKERFSLILESASTNQTSMYLCATTDRTYEQYFGPGTRLTVT.

Worth noting for this clone: One end of the junction does not line up with germline, which may come from a read error. V usage is TRBV6-5 and J usage is TRBJ2-7; D not certain. There are 10 residues in the CDR3. Germline V lookup: CDR1 MNHEY, CDR2 SVGAGI. The CDR3 loop is CASRYYEQYF. The CDR3 DNA sequence: TGTGCCAGCAGATACTACGAGCAGTACTTC.

This chain joins TRBV7-2 and TRBJ2-7, with 10 bases lining up with TRBD2. V lost 5 bases to trimming and J lost 2 bases; unmatched junction nucleotides: 6. From germline, CDR1 is SGHTA and CDR2 FQGNSA. This CDR3 comprises 15 residues. The CDR3 coding sequence is TGTGCCAGCAGCCCAGCAGCGGGAGGGGCCTACGAGCAGTACTTC. This translates into CASSPAAGGAYEQYF.

The rearrangement uses TRBV5-4 and TRBJ2-2; a possible D gene is TRBD2 (6 bases). Germline CDR1 reads SGHNT; CDR2 reads YYREEE (reference sequence). The CDR3 has 16 amino acids. The V end lost 3 bases, the J end lost 4 bases, and 16 bases lay between the germline ends. CDR3: CASSSTQNGGTGELFF. The CDR3 DNA sequence: TGTGCCAGCAGCTCGACACAAAACGGGGGCACCGGGGAGCTGTTTTTT.

This clone was counted once. The rearrangement links TRBV19 to TRBJ2-5; the D gene is possibly TRBD1 (6 bases). Trimming left V 5 bases short and J 11 bases short, with 27 bases between. The CDR3 loop spans 16 amino acids. Per germline, CDR1 LNHDA and CDR2 SQIVND (reference sequence). CDR3 bases: TGTGCCAGTAGTGCCAAGCAGGGGCCAATGGGTCTAGGGCAGTACTTC. Its protein product is CASSAKQGPMGLGQYF.

This chain uses TRBV12-5 with TRBJ2-5; 12 bases line up with TRBD1. Germline CDR1 is LGHNT and CDR2 is FRNRAP. J lost 5 bases, V lost 5 bases, and 9 bases had no gene match. This CDR3 is built from 16 residues. The CDR3 nucleotides are TGTGCTAGTGGTGAGGGACAGGGGGCAGGAAAGGAGACCCAGTACTTC. As protein: CASGEGQGAGKETQYF.

The chain couples TRBV9 to TRBJ2-5; a possible D gene is TRBD2 (6 bases). The germline V gene has CDR1 SGDLS and CDR2 YYNGEE. V was clipped by 3 bases and J by 4 bases, with 10 bases between them. This CDR3 region has 13 residues. The DNA for the CDR3 is TGTGCCAGCAGCGCCGGAGGGGTAGAGACCCAGTACTTC. Translated: CASSAGGVETQYF.

The chain links TRBV28 to TRBJ2-1; D may match TRBD1 or TRBD2 (5 bases each). CDR3 length: 17 residues. Per germline, CDR1 MDHEN and CDR2 SYDVKM. Trimming removed 6 bases at V and 0 bases at J, with 18 bases between. CDR3 sequence reads: CASSRARGKSSYNEQFF. The DNA of the CDR3 is TGTGCCAGCAGCCGCGCCCGGGGCAAAAGCTCCTACAATGAGCAGTTCTTC.

The V and J genes are TRBV7-2 and TRBJ1-2; a possible D gene is TRBD1 (5 bases). The CDR3 sequence is 15 residues long. V shed 1 base and J shed 2 bases, with 11 bases lying between them. Germline V CDR1 and CDR2: SGHTA, FQGNSA. The DNA for the CDR3 is TGTGCCAGCAGCTTAGAAGGGACGGCGAACTATGGCTACACCTTC. Encoded protein: CASSLEGTANYGYTF.